Listed here are 25 T cell receptor beta chains from one sample, sequenced in a study of control samples from healthy donors and cancer patients. Only in-frame clones appear in the TCRdb table, and some are missing; sequencing was by immunoSEQ multiplex PCR. The sample includes under 60,000 clones, around 95% seen only once; the top ten take 3% to 4%. Material for sequencing was blood. All receptors derive from a man under 40 in good health.

The V and J genes are TRBV30 and TRBJ1-2; TRBD1 might be the D (6 bases). Germline assignment: CDR1 GTSNPN and CDR2 SVGIG (reference sequence). The CDR3 is 13 residues long. Trimming left V 5 bases short and J 7 bases short, with 17 bases between. The CDR3 sequence is CAWGALGAAGYTF. In DNA, the CDR3 is TGTGCCTGGGGAGCTTTGGGGGCGGCTGGCTACACCTTC.

This clone showed up just once. This chain uses TRBV19 with TRBJ2-6; a weak D match, TRBD1 (5 bases). Looked up from germline, CDR1 is LNHDA and CDR2 is SQIVND (reference sequence). Trimming took off 5 bases at V and 4 bases at J, with 15 bases between the two ends. The CDR3 loop spans 16 amino acids. The DNA for the CDR3 is TGTGCCAGTAGTGGACCCAGGGTCTACGGGGCCAACGTCCTGACTTTC. Translating gives CASSGPRVYGANVLTF.

The chain uses TRBV7-3 and TRBJ2-1; 10 bases align to TRBD1. J was trimmed by 10 bases and V by 6 bases; bases with no gene match: 12. CDR3 length: 15 amino acids. Germline loops: CDR1 SGHTA, CDR2 FQGTGA. CDR3 coding DNA: TGTGCCAGCAGTTATGCCGGGACAGGGGTAGGAGAGCAGTTCTTC. Translated: CASSYAGTGVGEQFF.

DNA of the CDR3: TGTGCCTGGAGTCTCGGGGGCATATTAATGAACACTGAAGCTTTCTTT. This encodes CAWSLGGILMNTEAFF. V gene TRBV30 combines with J gene TRBJ1-1; D possibly corresponds to TRBD1 (6 bases). This CDR3 comprises 16 residues. Germline CDR1 and CDR2: GTSNPN and SVGIG (reference sequence). Trimming left V 2 bases short and J 0 bases short, with 16 bases between.

This chain joins TRBV7-9 and TRBJ1-4; tentatively, D is TRBD1 (6 bases). There are 16 residues in the CDR3. CDR1 is SEHNR and CDR2 is FQNEAQ in the germline V gene (reference sequence). V dropped 5 bases and J dropped 4 bases, with 17 bases sitting between them. The CDR3 loop is CASSESGGPSNEKLFF. CDR3 bases: TGTGCCAGCAGCGAAAGCGGGGGGCCGAGTAATGAAAAACTGTTTTTT.

The chain employs TRBV6-1 and TRBJ2-2; no firm D call. The length of the CDR3 is 15 residues. Germline-derived CDR1 and CDR2 are MNHNS and SASEGT. V lost 2 bases and J 4 bases, leaving 11 bases between the germline ends. The CDR3 sequence is CASSENRRGTGELFF. The CDR3 DNA sequence: TGTGCCAGCAGTGAAAACCGTAGAGGCACCGGGGAGCTGTTTTTT.

The V and J genes are TRBV19 and TRBJ1-6, with 7 bases identical to TRBD1. The germline gives CDR1 LNHDA, CDR2 SQIVND (reference sequence). There are 15 residues in the CDR3. The junction had 3 bases not matched to a gene; V was cut back by 4 bases and J by 3 bases. CDR3 nucleotide sequence: TGTGCCAGTAGTAACCGACAGGGCTATAATTCACCCCTCCACTTT. It codes for CASSNRQGYNSPLHF.

A single count supports this clone. The V gene is TRBV6-2 or TRBV6-3, the J gene TRBJ1-5, with 7 bases lining up with TRBD1. The CDR3 has 17 amino acids. Germline CDR1 is MNHEY and CDR2 is SVGEGT. Trimming cost V 2 bases and J 0 bases; bases outside gene matches: 7. The CDR3 is CASSYPGTAYSNQPQHF. In nucleotides, the CDR3 is TGTGCCAGCAGTTACCCTGGGACAGCTTATAGCAATCAGCCCCAGCATTTT.

This clone was seen only a few times. V is TRBV5-4 and J is TRBJ1-2; 7 bases agree with TRBD1. The V gene's germline CDR1 is SGHNT and CDR2 YYREEE (reference sequence). V shed 0 bases and J 4 bases; nucleotides not matched to a gene: 0. The CDR3 consists of 13 residues. CDR3 bases: TGTGCCAGCAGCTTGGACAGGGGCTATGGCTACACCTTC. It translates to CASSLDRGYGYTF.

The rearrangement links TRBV19 to TRBJ1-5; D is perhaps TRBD1 (5 bases). CDR1 is LNHDA, CDR2 SQIVND, per germline (reference sequence). V lost 3 bases to trimming and J lost 3 bases, with 9 bases between them. CDR3 size: 14 residues. The CDR3 DNA is TGTGCCAGTAGTATCGGCAGGGACAATCAGCCCCAGCATTTT. It encodes CASSIGRDNQPQHF.

The chain has TRBV15 and TRBJ1-1; D not certain. The CDR3 is made up of 15 amino acids. V was clipped by 3 bases and J by 0 bases, with 11 bases between them. Per germline, CDR1 LNHNV and CDR2 YYDKDF (reference sequence). The CDR3 sequence is CATSRSTSVNTEAFF. DNA for the CDR3: TGTGCCACCAGCAGGTCGACTTCAGTGAACACTGAAGCTTTCTTT.

On this clone itself: The same CDR3 arises from other DNA sequences in this sample as well. V usage is TRBV6-5 and J usage is TRBJ2-2; 9 bases map to TRBD1. The CDR3 runs 15 residues. The trim removed 5 bases at V and 6 bases at J, leaving 7 bases unmatched. Germline V gene lookup returns CDR1 MNHEY and CDR2 SVGAGI. The CDR3 region is CASSPTGGAPGELFF. CDR3 bases: TGTGCCAGCAGTCCTACAGGGGGCGCACCCGGGGAGCTGTTTTTT.

The CDR3: CASSSPGQGVTGELFF. CDR3 coding DNA: TGTGCCAGCAGCTCGCCGGGACAGGGAGTAACCGGGGAGCTGTTTTTT. This chain connects TRBV7-3 to TRBJ2-2, with 9 bases fitting TRBD1. Germline V CDR1 and CDR2: SGHTA, FQGTGA. V lost 4 bases and J lost 5; bases outside the gene matches: 8. This CDR3 region has 16 residues. Looking up the rest from reference TRBV7-3 and TRBJ2-2 gives the full variable domain: GAGVSQTPSNKVTEKGKYVELRCDPISGHTALYWYRQSLGQGPEFLIYFQGTGAADDSGLPNDRFFAVRPEGSVSTLKIQRTERGDSAVYLCASSSPGQGVTGELFFGEGSRLTVL.

This clone was counted a single time. The rearrangement links TRBV5-1 to TRBJ1-2; D remains ambiguous. The germline V and J ends were trimmed by 0 bases and 3 bases, with 9 bases remaining between them. This CDR3 spans 14 amino acids. The germline CDR1 and CDR2 sequences are SGHRS and YFSETQ. CDR3 protein: CASSLALQHYGYTF. The CDR3 bases are TGCGCCAGCAGCTTGGCCCTACAGCACTATGGCTACACCTTC.

V is TRBV5-1 and J is TRBJ1-3; the D gene is possibly TRBD1 (5 bases). Germline V gives CDR1 SGHRS, CDR2 YFSETQ. There are 15 residues in the CDR3. Trimming removed 2 bases at V and 3 bases at J, with 12 bases between. The DNA of the CDR3 is TGCGCCAGCAGCTTAGTGCAGGGTGATGGAAACACCATATATTTT. Its translation: CASSLVQGDGNTIYF.

The CDR3 nucleotides are TGTGCCAGCAGCCCTGGGACGGGAGCTAACTATGGCTACACCTTC. This translates into CASSPGTGANYGYTF. The V gene is TRBV7-9, the J gene TRBJ1-2, with TRBD1 as a possible D gene (5 bases). Germline CDR1 SEHNR, CDR2 FQNEAQ (reference sequence). The CDR3 runs 15 residues. The ends were cut back, 5 bases at V and 0 bases at J, with 13 bases in the middle.

This rearrangement joins TRBV28 to TRBJ2-5; D is ambiguous. The CDR3 is 12 residues long. V was cut by 1 base and J by 3 bases, with 3 bases left in between. CDR1 is MDHEN, CDR2 SYDVKM, per germline. CDR3 in amino acids: CASSLLEETQYF. The CDR3 DNA follows: TGTGCCAGCAGTTTATTAGAAGAGACCCAGTACTTC.

V gene TRBV12-3 or TRBV12-4 combines with J gene TRBJ1-1, with D uncertain. The CDR3 has 13 amino acids. The ends were cut back, 6 bases at V and 1 base at J, with 9 bases in the middle. The CDR3 bases are TGTGCCAGCAGCCCGTCGGGGAACACTGAAGCTTTCTTT. Its protein is CASSPSGNTEAFF.

This chain links TRBV12-3 or TRBV12-4 with TRBJ2-3; D not resolved. CDR3 length: 13 amino acids. CDR3 region: CGSNSRGTDTQYF. The DNA for the CDR3 is TGTGGCTCTAATTCCCGGGGCACAGATACGCAGTATTTT.

This clone has only one observation. V usage is TRBV4-1 and J usage is TRBJ1-2; TRBD1 is a possible D gene (5 bases). V was shortened by 2 bases and J by 3 bases, with 19 bases between the two germline ends. CDR3 size: 17 residues. Looked up from germline, CDR1 is MGHRA and CDR2 is YSYEKL. The CDR3 is CASSQPVPGRNYYGYTF. In DNA form, the CDR3 reads TGCGCCAGCAGCCAACCTGTTCCGGGACGTAACTACTATGGCTACACCTTC.

About this clone itself: A junction boundary mismatches the germline segment, possibly from a read error. CDR3 residues: CASTYSFGGTYEQYF. In DNA form, the CDR3 reads TGTGCCAGCACTTACTCCTTCGGGGGTACCTACGAGCAGTACTTC. The chain employs TRBV6-2 or TRBV6-3 and TRBJ2-7; possibly TRBD2 for D (6 bases). The CDR3 loop spans 15 amino acids. CDR1 MNHEY and CDR2 SVGEGT come from the germline V gene.

The V call is TRBV15, the J call TRBJ1-5; D is uncertain. CDR1 is LNHNV and CDR2 is YYDKDF in the germline V gene (reference sequence). This CDR3 has 15 residues. Trimming took off 1 base at V and 5 bases at J, with 12 bases between the two ends. The CDR3 is CATSRVGRTDQPQHF. Written as DNA, the CDR3 is TGTGCCACCAGCAGAGTTGGACGGACCGATCAGCCCCAGCATTTT. Full variable domain (rest looked up from reference TRBV15 and TRBJ1-5): DAMVIQNPRYQVTQFGKPVTLSCSQTLNHNVMYWYQQKSSQAPKLLFHYYDKDFNNEADTPDNFQSRRPNTSFCFLDIRSPGLGDTAMYLCATSRVGRTDQPQHFGDGTRLSIL.

The CDR3 protein is CAWSRGTVNTGELFF. DNA for the CDR3: TGTGCCTGGAGTAGAGGGACAGTCAACACCGGGGAGCTGTTTTTT. This rearrangement joins TRBV30 to TRBJ2-2; the match to TRBD1 covers 7 bases. The trim removed 2 bases at V and 2 bases at J, leaving 5 bases unmatched. Germline V gene sequence: CDR1 GTSNPN, CDR2 SVGIG (reference sequence). CDR3 size: 15 residues.

This clone was detected only a few times. This chain uses TRBV28 with TRBJ1-5; D not resolved. The CDR3 consists of 14 residues. V dropped 6 bases and J dropped 0 bases, with 9 bases sitting between them. From germline, CDR1 is MDHEN and CDR2 SYDVKM. The chain's CDR3 is CASRSFSSNQPQHF. CDR3 coding DNA: TGTGCCAGCAGATCCTTCAGTAGCAATCAGCCCCAGCATTTT.

This clone was recorded only once. The chain is built from TRBV6-5 and TRBJ1-1; D is unclear. Per the germline V gene, CDR1 is MNHEY and CDR2 is SVGAGI. V was pared by 2 bases and J by 1 base, with 5 bases between. The CDR3 spans 13 residues. For the CDR3, the DNA is TGTGCCAGCAGTTACCGGGCGAACACTGAAGCTTTCTTT. It codes for CASSYRANTEAFF.